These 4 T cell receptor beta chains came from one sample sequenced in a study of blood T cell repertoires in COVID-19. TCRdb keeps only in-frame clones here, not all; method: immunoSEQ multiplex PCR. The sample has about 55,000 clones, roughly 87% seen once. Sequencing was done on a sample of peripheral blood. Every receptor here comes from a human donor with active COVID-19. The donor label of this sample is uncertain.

CDR3 coding DNA: TGCGCCAGCAGCCGGAGCGGTACCTACGAGCAGTACTTC. Amino acids: CASSRSGTYEQYF. The chain employs TRBV5-1 and TRBJ2-7, with a possible D match to TRBD2 (5 bases). Trimming removed 4 bases at V and 2 bases at J, with 10 bases between. The CDR3 has 13 residues. Germline CDR1 SGHRS, CDR2 YFSETQ.

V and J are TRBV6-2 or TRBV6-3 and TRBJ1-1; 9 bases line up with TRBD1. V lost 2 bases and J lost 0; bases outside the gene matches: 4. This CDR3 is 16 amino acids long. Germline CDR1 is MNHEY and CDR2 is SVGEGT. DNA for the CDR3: TGTGCCAGCAGTTACGGACAGGGGACCCTGAACACTGAAGCTTTCTTT. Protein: CASSYGQGTLNTEAFF.

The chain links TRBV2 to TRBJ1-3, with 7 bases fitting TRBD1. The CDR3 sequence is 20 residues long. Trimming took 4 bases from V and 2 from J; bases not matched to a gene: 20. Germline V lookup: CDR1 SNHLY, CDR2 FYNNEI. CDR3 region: CASSVGSDRRGFITGNTIYF. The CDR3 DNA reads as TGTGCCAGCAGTGTCGGTTCGGACAGGCGAGGGTTCATCACTGGAAACACCATATATTTT.

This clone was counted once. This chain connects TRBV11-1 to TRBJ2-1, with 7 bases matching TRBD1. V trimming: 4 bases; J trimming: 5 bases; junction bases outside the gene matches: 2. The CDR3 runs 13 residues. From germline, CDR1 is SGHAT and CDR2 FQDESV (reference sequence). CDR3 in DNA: TGTGCCAGCAGCTCGGGACAGAACAATGAGCAGTTCTTC. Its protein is CASSSGQNNEQFF.